Following are 5 T cell receptor beta chains from one sample sequenced in a study of identifying expanded T cells in peripheral blood. TCRdb's copy holds only in-frame clones and misses some; the assay was immunoSEQ multiplex PCR. The sample comprises some 91,000 clones, approximately 88% of which are singletons, and 4% to 4.5% rests with the top ten. The specimen sequenced was blood. These receptors all come from a person aged 18 to 75 in good health.

The chain links TRBV28 to TRBJ2-7, with D possibly matching TRBD2 (5 bases). The CDR3 has 13 residues. With 3 bases removed from V and 2 bases from J, the gap between germline ends came to 8 bases. Per germline, CDR1 MDHEN and CDR2 SYDVKM. The CDR3 loop is CASSLTNPYEQYF. CDR3 sequence (DNA): TGTGCCAGCAGTTTGACTAACCCCTACGAGCAGTACTTC.

This clone was seen a handful of times. V usage is TRBV6-4 and J usage is TRBJ2-1; TRBD1 matches at 7 bases. Germline CDR1 MRHNA, CDR2 SNTAGT. The CDR3 has 13 amino acids. The trim removed 0 bases at V and 7 bases at J, leaving 0 bases unmatched. The DNA of the CDR3 is TGTGCCAGCAGTGACTCGGACAGGAATGAGCAGTTCTTC. This translates into CASSDSDRNEQFF.

This clone was observed once. The chain carries TRBV5-8 and TRBJ2-5, with D perhaps matching TRBD1 (5 bases). Germline CDR1 reads SGHTS; CDR2 reads YDEGEE. CDR3 length: 15 residues. The V end was cut by 2 bases, the J end by 1 base, with 12 bases between. The CDR3 here is CASSFPRGAQETQYF. CDR3 sequence (DNA): TGTGCCAGCAGCTTCCCACGTGGGGCCCAAGAGACCCAGTACTTC.

The V gene is TRBV4-1, the J gene TRBJ2-2, with 9 positions matching TRBD2. CDR3 size: 17 residues. V gave up 0 bases and J gave up 5 bases; unmatched junction bases: 7. CDR1 and CDR2 from the germline V gene are MGHRA and YSYEKL. The CDR3 protein is CASSQEIGAGGTGELFF. The CDR3 DNA reads TGCGCCAGCAGCCAAGAAATCGGAGCGGGAGGTACCGGGGAGCTGTTTTTT.

The chain links TRBV7-9 to TRBJ2-3, with D perhaps TRBD1 (6 bases). The CDR3 is 16 amino acids. Germline V CDR1 and CDR2: SEHNR, FQNEAQ (reference sequence). The V gene lost 1 base and the J gene lost 1 base, with 12 bases spanning the gap. Written as DNA, the CDR3 is TGTGCCAGCAGCTTAGAGAGGCAGGGGCGCACAGATACGCAGTATTTT. Its translation is CASSLERQGRTDTQYF.